The rows below give T cell receptor beta chains drawn from one sample of a study of cytomegalovirus exposure and HLA in healthy donors. The assay was immunoSEQ multiplex PCR, and TCRdb's table has in-frame clones only and misses some. The data contain about 130,000 clones, around 78% of them seen just once; the ten biggest clones take up approximately 1.7%. The material sequenced was PBMCs. All receptors come from a woman aged 45-65 years in good health and CMV-seronegative. The CDR3 runs from the conserved cysteine through the conserved F or W. D genes are given only for firm matches. Where a row states a size, it is once, few, many or the class of an expanded clone; other rows omit it.

j_gene | d_gene | v_gene | abundance | CDR3aa | CDR3nt
TRBJ2-5 | TRBD1 | TRBV19 | - | CASTGTGLGETQYF | TGTGCCAGCACCGGGACAGGGTTGGGGGAGACCCAGTACTTC
TRBJ2-6 | TRBD1 | TRBV7-3 | - | CASSPPGTGAHSGANVLTF | TGTGCCAGCAGCCCACCAGGGACAGGGGCGCACTCTGGGGCCAACGTCCTGACTTTC
TRBJ2-6 | - | TRBV30 | - | CAWSVGGSGANVLTF | TGTGCCTGGAGTGTAGGGGGCTCTGGGGCCAACGTCCTGACTTTC
TRBJ2-2 | - | TRBV9 | - | CASSVGQGHFTGELFF | TGTGCCAGCAGCGTAGGTCAGGGACATTTTACCGGGGAGCTGTTTTTT
TRBJ2-7 | - | TRBV7-9 | - | CASSQGRLPSYEQYF | TGTGCCAGCAGCCAAGGCAGGTTACCTTCCTACGAGCAGTACTTC
TRBJ2-1 | TRBD1 | TRBV4-1 | - | CASSQEFGTGNEQFF | TGCGCCAGCAGCCAAGAATTCGGGACAGGGAATGAGCAGTTCTTC
TRBJ2-1 | - | TRBV6-5 | once | CASSLDSGSYNEQFF | TGTGCCAGCAGTCTAGACTCCGGATCCTACAATGAGCAGTTCTTC
TRBJ2-1 | - | TRBV27 | once | CASRRGEEQFF | TGTGCCAGCCGGAGGGGAGAGGAGCAGTTCTTC
TRBJ1-2 | TRBD1 | TRBV9 | few | CASSGTGSNYGYTF | TGTGCCAGCAGCGGGACAGGTTCTAACTATGGCTACACCTTC
TRBJ2-7 | - | TRBV5-1 | - | CASSLNPGGTRSYEQYF | TGCGCCAGCAGCTTGAATCCAGGCGGGACCCGCTCCTACGAGCAGTACTTC
TRBJ1-4 | TRBD1 | TRBV27 | - | CASSFSARGPEKLFF | TGTGCCAGCAGTTTTAGTGCCAGGGGGCCTGAAAAACTGTTTTTT
TRBJ1-1 | TRBD1 | TRBV9 | - | CASSVEGQGLMNTEAFF | TGTGCCAGCAGCGTAGAGGGACAGGGCCTAATGAACACTGAAGCTTTCTTT
TRBJ1-1 | TRBD1 | TRBV30 | - | CAWKGQGLNTEAFF | TGTGCCTGGAAAGGACAGGGCCTTAACACTGAAGCTTTCTTT
TRBJ1-1 | TRBD1 | TRBV7-9 | - | CASSEDRGRNTEAFF | TGTGCCAGCAGCGAGGACAGGGGTCGGAACACTGAAGCTTTCTTT
TRBJ1-3 | - | TRBV4-2 | - | CASSQEGGRTPSGNTIYF | TGTGCCAGCAGCCAAGAGGGGGGGAGGACTCCCTCTGGAAACACCATATATTTT
TRBJ2-3 | - | TRBV7-2 | - | CASSLRPGSRTDTQYF | TGTGCCAGCAGCTTAAGGCCGGGATCTCGGACAGATACGCAGTATTTT
TRBJ2-7 | - | TRBV6-1 | - | CASQAQRGFYEQYF | TGTGCCAGCCAAGCTCAGAGGGGGTTCTACGAGCAGTACTTC
TRBJ1-1 | TRBD1 | TRBV5-4 | once | CASSAGQGRVNTEAFF | TGTGCCAGCAGCGCAGGACAGGGTAGGGTGAACACTGAAGCTTTCTTT
TRBJ2-1 | TRBD1 | TRBV5-8 | - | CASSFGQGNNNEQFF | TGTGCCAGCAGCTTTGGACAGGGGAATAACAATGAGCAGTTCTTC
TRBJ1-2 | TRBD1 | TRBV7-6 | few | CASSPGRDRENYGYTF | TGTGCCAGCAGCCCAGGCCGGGACAGAGAGAACTATGGCTACACCTTC
TRBJ2-7 | - | TRBV11-2 | - | CASSFSSYEQYF | TGTGCCAGCAGCTTCTCCTCCTACGAGCAGTACTTC
TRBJ1-1 | TRBD1 | TRBV30 | - | CAWSPFPPTGDTEAFF | TGTGCCTGGAGTCCTTTCCCGCCGACAGGGGATACTGAAGCTTTCTTT
TRBJ2-5 | TRBD1 | TRBV28 | - | CASSSIDRGHQETQYF | TGTGCCAGCAGTTCCATTGACAGGGGGCATCAAGAGACCCAGTACTTC
TRBJ1-1 | TRBD1 | TRBV7-9 | few | CASSLTTGGALNTEAFF | TGTGCCAGCAGCTTAACGACAGGGGGCGCCTTGAACACTGAAGCTTTCTTT
TRBJ2-1 | - | TRBV30 | - | CAWESSAFTSFF | TGTGCCTGGGAATCTAGCGCCTTCACCTCGTTCTTC
TRBJ2-7 | TRBD2 | TRBV6-5 | few | CASSPTSGPTYEQYF | TGTGCCAGCAGCCCAACTAGCGGCCCTACCTACGAGCAGTACTTC
TRBJ1-2 | TRBD1 | TRBV7-3 | - | CASSFQGAQGYTF | TGTGCCAGCAGCTTCCAGGGGGCTCAGGGCTACACCTTC
TRBJ2-2 | - | TRBV28 | - | CASSGVNTGELFF | TGTGCCAGTAGCGGAGTGAACACCGGGGAGCTGTTTTTT